Below are 23 T cell receptor beta chains sequenced from a single sample in a study of cytomegalovirus exposure and HLA in healthy donors. The PCR had 60 Vbeta and 13 Jbeta primers. Sequencing was performed with immunoSEQ multiplex PCR; in TCRdb, only in-frame clones are kept and a portion is missing. The data show about 130,000 clones, more than 65% seen once. The specimen sequenced was PBMCs. The receptor source for this set is a man aged 50-59 years in good health and CMV-seronegative.

This chain links TRBV11-2 with TRBJ1-1; D is uncertain. Germline loops: CDR1 SGHAT, CDR2 FQNNGV. V lost 3 bases and J lost 2, with 4 bases in between. The CDR3 has 12 residues. CDR3 nucleotides: TGTGCCAGCAGCTTGACTAACACTGAAGCTTTCTTT. This translates into CASSLTNTEAFF.

The chain couples TRBV4-2 to TRBJ2-3; a weak D match, TRBD2 (6 bases). Germline CDR1 is LGHNA and CDR2 is YNFKEQ. The V end lost 0 bases, the J end lost 4 bases, and 20 bases lay between the germline ends. This CDR3 is built from 18 residues. The CDR3 nucleotides are TGTGCCAGCAGCCAAGACCAGGGACGGTGGGGGGAATCAGATACGCAGTATTTT. Its translation: CASSQDQGRWGESDTQYF.

In its sample, this clone was seen once. The chain combines TRBV5-1 with TRBJ2-4, with D possibly TRBD2 on 6 matching bases. Germline-derived CDR1 and CDR2 are SGHRS and YFSETQ. Trimming shortened V by 3 bases and J by 6 bases, and 13 bases separated the two germline ends. The CDR3 has 14 residues. The CDR3 region is CASSSGGTGNIQYF. CDR3 nucleotides: TGCGCCAGCAGCTCCGGCGGGACTGGAAACATTCAGTACTTC.

V and J are TRBV5-1 and TRBJ2-7; no clear D gene. V gave up 1 base and J gave up 6 bases, with 14 bases separating them. Germline loops: CDR1 SGHRS, CDR2 YFSETQ. The CDR3 covers 14 residues. This chain's CDR3 is CASSLSQPAGEQYF. For the CDR3, the DNA is TGCGCCAGCAGCTTGAGTCAGCCGGCAGGCGAGCAGTACTTC.

The gene calls are TRBV6-1 and TRBJ1-6; D is possibly TRBD1 (5 bases). The V gene's germline CDR1 is MNHNS and CDR2 SASEGT. The V end was cut by 4 bases, the J end by 10 bases, with 17 bases between. This CDR3 comprises 15 residues. The CDR3 reads CASSGGRAINSPLHF. CDR3 DNA: TGTGCCAGCAGTGGTGGCAGGGCAATAAACTCACCCCTCCACTTT.

CDR3 coding DNA: TGTGCCAGCACCTGGAGGATATACGAGCAGTACTTC. As protein: CASTWRIYEQYF. The rearrangement uses TRBV2 and TRBJ2-7; TRBD2 is a possible D gene (5 bases). Germline CDR1 and CDR2: SNHLY and FYNNEI. This CDR3 spans 12 amino acids. Trimming cost V 7 bases and J 4 bases, with 11 bases left between them.

This clone has only one observation. Other DNA sequences within the sample encode an identical CDR3. This sequence joins TRBV5-6 and TRBJ2-7; TRBD1 agrees at 8 bases. Trimming at V came to 3 bases and at J to 0 bases, leaving 17 bases not matched to a gene. The CDR3 consists of 19 residues. From germline, CDR1 is SGHDT and CDR2 YYEEEE. CDR3 sequence: CASSSTPGQEDLSSYEQYF. In DNA form, the CDR3 reads TGTGCCAGCAGCTCAACTCCGGGACAGGAGGACCTATCCTCCTACGAGCAGTACTTC.

The chain links TRBV27 to TRBJ1-4; no reliable D call. The CDR3 is 14 amino acids. Trimming took off 8 bases at V and 3 bases at J, with 13 bases between the two ends. The germline V gene encodes CDR1 MNHEY and CDR2 SMNVEV (reference sequence). The CDR3 here is CASGTERANEKLFF. The DNA for the CDR3 is TGTGCCAGCGGCACAGAGAGAGCTAATGAAAAACTGTTTTTT.

The J gene is TRBJ2-3, the V gene TRBV4-1; TRBD1 might be the D (6 bases). The V gene's germline CDR1 is MGHRA and CDR2 YSYEKL. The CDR3 is 16 residues long. With 1 base removed from V and 2 bases from J, the gap between germline ends came to 13 bases. The CDR3 loop is CASSQGGMGATDTQYF. Here the CDR3 DNA reads TGCGCCAGCAGCCAAGGGGGGATGGGGGCCACAGATACGCAGTATTTT.

The rearrangement links TRBV5-1 to TRBJ2-7, with TRBD1 identical over 12 bases. This CDR3 is built from 16 residues. Looked up from germline, CDR1 is SGHRS and CDR2 is YFSETQ. Unmatched junction bases numbered 9, after V lost 1 base and J lost 7 bases. Written as DNA, the CDR3 is TGCGCCAGCAGCTTGTTGAGGGGACAGGGGGCAGGTGAGCAGTACTTC. It encodes CASSLLRGQGAGEQYF.

The J gene is TRBJ1-4, the V gene TRBV7-9; tentative D call: TRBD1 (5 bases). V was cut by 0 bases and J by 6 bases, with 20 bases left in between. Germline assignment: CDR1 SEHNR and CDR2 FQNEAQ (reference sequence). The CDR3 spans 18 residues. CDR3 sequence (DNA): TGTGCCAGCAGCTTAGCTTCCCCAATCGGGCAGGGCGATGAAAAACTGTTTTTT. It yields the protein CASSLASPIGQGDEKLFF. Looking up the rest from reference TRBV7-9 and TRBJ1-4 gives the full variable domain: DTGVSQNPRHKITKRGQNVTFRCDPISEHNRLYWYRQTLGQGPEFLTYFQNEAQLEKSRLLSDRFSAERPKGSFSTLEIQRTEQGDSAMYLCASSLASPIGQGDEKLFFGSGTQLSVL.

This clone was detected only a few times. The chain uses TRBV5-6 and TRBJ2-6, with D possibly matching TRBD1 (6 bases). Trimming removed 4 bases from V and 0 bases from J, with 14 bases in between. CDR3 length: 17 residues. Germline CDR1 SGHDT, CDR2 YYEEEE. The chain's CDR3 is CASSGYRVDSGANVLTF. As DNA, the CDR3 is TGTGCCAGCAGCGGATACAGGGTCGACTCTGGGGCCAACGTCCTGACTTTC.

CDR3 loop: CASSYRQGSYNEQFF. In nucleotides, the CDR3 is TGTGCCAGCAGCTATCGACAGGGTTCCTACAATGAGCAGTTCTTC. V gene TRBV14 combines with J gene TRBJ2-1; 7 bases map to TRBD1. Germline trimming cut 5 bases from V and 1 base from J; bases unmatched to any gene: 5. Looked up from germline, CDR1 is SGHDN and CDR2 is FVKESK. The CDR3 has 15 amino acids.

The DNA of the CDR3 is TGTGCCAGCTCACCATTCGACAGGGAGGCCGGGGAGCTGTTTTTT. Translation: CASSPFDREAGELFF. The chain combines TRBV18 with TRBJ2-2; D perhaps matches TRBD1 (7 bases). Per germline, CDR1 KGHSH and CDR2 LQKENI. V was pared by 2 bases and J by 6 bases, with 13 bases between. The CDR3 spans 15 residues.

This sequence joins TRBV18 and TRBJ2-7; D possibly corresponds to TRBD1 (5 bases). CDR1 and CDR2 (germline): KGHSH, LQKENI. CDR3 length: 14 amino acids. Trimming left V 3 bases short and J 4 bases short, with 13 bases between. The CDR3 nucleotides are TGTGCCAGCTCACCGGGATCAGGGCCTTACGAGCAGTACTTC. Protein product: CASSPGSGPYEQYF.

The chain employs TRBV2 and TRBJ1-5, with D perhaps matching TRBD1 (5 bases). This CDR3 region has 15 residues. Trimming pared 5 bases from V and 0 bases from J, leaving 11 bases between. Germline V gene sequence: CDR1 SNHLY, CDR2 FYNNEI. The CDR3 DNA is TGTGCCAGCAGTCCGGACACATTTAGCAATCAGCCCCAGCATTTT. It specifies CASSPDTFSNQPQHF. The complete variable domain, with remaining parts taken from reference TRBV2 and TRBJ1-5, reads EPEVTQTPSHQVTQMGQEVILRCVPISNHLYFYWYRQILGQKVEFLVSFYNNEISEKSEIFDDQFSVERPDGSNFTLKIRSTKLEDSAMYFCASSPDTFSNQPQHFGDGTRLSIL.

The rearrangement joins TRBV4-1 to TRBJ1-5, with D uncertain. Germline CDR1 MGHRA, CDR2 YSYEKL. Trimming removed 1 base at V and 0 bases at J, with 7 bases between. The CDR3 is made up of 15 amino acids. The CDR3 nucleotides read TGCGCCAGCAGCCAAGCGGACTATAGCAATCAGCCCCAGCATTTT. Protein product: CASSQADYSNQPQHF.

V gene TRBV7-9 combines with J gene TRBJ2-1, with D tentatively TRBD2 (6 bases). V gave up 1 base and J gave up 7 bases, with 11 bases separating them. The CDR3 totals 14 residues. The V gene's germline CDR1 is SEHNR and CDR2 FQNEAQ (reference sequence). The CDR3 loop is CASSLEFRENEQFF. CDR3 coding DNA: TGTGCCAGCAGCTTAGAGTTTCGGGAGAATGAGCAGTTCTTC.

The chain links TRBV11-2 to TRBJ1-1, with unresolved D. The CDR3 contains 12 residues. The V and J ends lost 2 bases and 7 bases respectively, with 8 bases between them. Germline CDR1 is SGHAT and CDR2 is FQNNGV. This chain's CDR3 is CASSLTRFEAFF. The CDR3 DNA sequence: TGTGCCAGCAGCTTAACTCGGTTTGAAGCTTTCTTT.

The chain recombines TRBV5-6 with TRBJ1-1; D is undetermined. The germline gives CDR1 SGHDT, CDR2 YYEEEE. Trimming removed 4 bases at V and 1 base at J, with 20 bases between. The CDR3 is 17 amino acids. Here the CDR3 DNA reads TGTGCCAGCAGCCCCAGCGGGTTAGCCGACCCGAACACTGAAGCTTTCTTT. It specifies CASSPSGLADPNTEAFF.

This chain connects TRBV30 to TRBJ2-1; D is possibly TRBD2 (5 bases). Trimming took off 4 bases at V and 9 bases at J, with 16 bases between the two ends. CDR1 GTSNPN and CDR2 SVGIG come from the germline V gene (reference sequence). The CDR3 is 13 amino acids. DNA of the CDR3: TGTGCCTGGATCGGGGAAACGTCCGGTGAGCAGTTCTTC. Translated, it gives CAWIGETSGEQFF.

This clone turned up a few times. This chain joins TRBV6-5 and TRBJ2-1; D is undetermined. The CDR3 is made up of 13 amino acids. Germline assignment: CDR1 MNHEY and CDR2 SVGAGI. V shed 8 bases and J shed 6 bases, with 14 bases lying between them. CDR3 sequence reads: CASGARGVNEQFF. In DNA, the CDR3 is TGTGCCAGCGGAGCAAGAGGCGTCAATGAGCAGTTCTTC.

This sequence joins TRBV11-3 and TRBJ2-1; tentative D call: TRBD2 (5 bases). Trimming cost V 1 base and J 5 bases, with 12 bases left between them. The V gene's germline CDR1 is SGHNT and CDR2 YENEEA. The CDR3 is 15 residues long. In DNA form, the CDR3 reads TGTGCCAGCAGCTTAGTTCCAGCCGGGAACAATGAGCAGTTCTTC. Protein: CASSLVPAGNNEQFF.